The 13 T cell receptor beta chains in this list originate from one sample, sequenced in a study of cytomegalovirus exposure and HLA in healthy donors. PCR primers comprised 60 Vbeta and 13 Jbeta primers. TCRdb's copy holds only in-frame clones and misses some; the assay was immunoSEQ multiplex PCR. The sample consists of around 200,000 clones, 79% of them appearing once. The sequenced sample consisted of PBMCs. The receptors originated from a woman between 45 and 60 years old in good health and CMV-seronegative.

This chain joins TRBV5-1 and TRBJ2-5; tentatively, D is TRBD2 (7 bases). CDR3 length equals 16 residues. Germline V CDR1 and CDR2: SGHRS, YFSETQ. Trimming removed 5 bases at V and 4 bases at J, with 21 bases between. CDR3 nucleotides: TGCGCCAGCAGTCCCAGCCATGGGGGGGCGGTAGAGACCCAGTACTTC. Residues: CASSPSHGGAVETQYF.

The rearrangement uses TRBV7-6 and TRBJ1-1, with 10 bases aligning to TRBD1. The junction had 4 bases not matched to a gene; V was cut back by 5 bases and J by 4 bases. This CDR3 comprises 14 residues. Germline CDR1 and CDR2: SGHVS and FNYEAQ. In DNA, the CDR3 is TGTGCCAGCAGCGCGGGACAGGGGTTCACTGAAGCTTTCTTT. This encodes CASSAGQGFTEAFF. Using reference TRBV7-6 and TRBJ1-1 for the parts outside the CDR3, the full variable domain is GAGVSQSPRYKVTKRGQDVALRCDPISGHVSLYWYRQALGQGPEFLTYFNYEAQQDKSGLPNDRFSAERPEGSISTLTIQRTEQRDSAMYRCASSAGQGFTEAFFGQGTRLTVV.

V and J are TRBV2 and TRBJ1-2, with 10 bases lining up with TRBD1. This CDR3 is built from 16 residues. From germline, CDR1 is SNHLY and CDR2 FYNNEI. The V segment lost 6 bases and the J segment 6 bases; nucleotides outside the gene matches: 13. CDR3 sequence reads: CASRDPPGTGAHGYTF. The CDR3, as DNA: TGTGCCAGCAGAGATCCCCCCGGGACAGGGGCCCATGGCTACACCTTC.

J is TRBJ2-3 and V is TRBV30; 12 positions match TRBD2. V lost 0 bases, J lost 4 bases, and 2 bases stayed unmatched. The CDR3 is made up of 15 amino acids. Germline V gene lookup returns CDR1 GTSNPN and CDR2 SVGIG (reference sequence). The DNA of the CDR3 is TGTGCCTGGAGTGTGACTAGCGGGGGCTCAGATACGCAGTATTTT. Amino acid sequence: CAWSVTSGGSDTQYF.

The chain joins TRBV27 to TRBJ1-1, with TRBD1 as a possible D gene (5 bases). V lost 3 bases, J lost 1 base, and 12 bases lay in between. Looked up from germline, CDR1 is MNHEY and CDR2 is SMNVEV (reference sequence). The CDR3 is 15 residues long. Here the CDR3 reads CASSFGGGRNTEAFF. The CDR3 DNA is TGTGCCAGCAGTTTTGGGGGGGGGAGGAACACTGAAGCTTTCTTT.

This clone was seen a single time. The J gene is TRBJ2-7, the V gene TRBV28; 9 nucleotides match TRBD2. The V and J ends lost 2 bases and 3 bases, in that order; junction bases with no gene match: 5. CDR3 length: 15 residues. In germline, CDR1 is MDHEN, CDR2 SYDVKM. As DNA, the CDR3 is TGTGCCAGCAGTTTACTCGCGGGGGGGCTCTACGAGCAGTACTTC. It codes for CASSLLAGGLYEQYF.

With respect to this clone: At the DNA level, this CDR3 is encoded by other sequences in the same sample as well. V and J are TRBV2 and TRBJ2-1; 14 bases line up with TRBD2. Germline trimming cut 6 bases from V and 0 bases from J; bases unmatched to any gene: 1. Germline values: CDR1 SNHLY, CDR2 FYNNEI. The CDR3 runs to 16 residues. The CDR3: CASRGTSGSSYNEQFF. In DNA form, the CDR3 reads TGTGCCAGCAGGGGGACTAGCGGGAGCTCCTACAATGAGCAGTTCTTC.

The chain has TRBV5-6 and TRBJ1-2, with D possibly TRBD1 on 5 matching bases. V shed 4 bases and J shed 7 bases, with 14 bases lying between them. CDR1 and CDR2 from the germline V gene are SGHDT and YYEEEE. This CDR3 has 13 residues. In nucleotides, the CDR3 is TGTGCCAGCAGCCCTGGAGGGGTTGGTGGCTACACCTTC. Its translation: CASSPGGVGGYTF.

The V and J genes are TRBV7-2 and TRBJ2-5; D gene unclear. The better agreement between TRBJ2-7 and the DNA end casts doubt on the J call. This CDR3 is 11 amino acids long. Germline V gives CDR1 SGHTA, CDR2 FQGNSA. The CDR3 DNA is TGTGCCAGCAGCGCATCCTACGAGCAGTACTTC. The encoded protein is CASSASYEQYF.

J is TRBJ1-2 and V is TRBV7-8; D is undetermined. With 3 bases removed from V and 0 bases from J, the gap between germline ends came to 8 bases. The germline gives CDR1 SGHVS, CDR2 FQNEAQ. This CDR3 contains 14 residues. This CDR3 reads CASSLGHANYGYTF. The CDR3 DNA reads TGTGCCAGCAGCTTGGGCCATGCTAACTATGGCTACACCTTC.

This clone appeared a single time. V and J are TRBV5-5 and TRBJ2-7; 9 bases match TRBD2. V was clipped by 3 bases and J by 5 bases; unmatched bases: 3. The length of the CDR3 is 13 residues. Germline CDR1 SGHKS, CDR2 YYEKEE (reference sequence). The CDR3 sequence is CASSSGGGDEQYF. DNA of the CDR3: TGTGCCAGCAGCTCGGGCGGGGGGGACGAGCAGTACTTC.

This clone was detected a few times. CDR3 protein: CAADRYNEQFF. CDR3 nucleotides: TGTGCCGCGGACAGGTACAATGAGCAGTTCTTC. The chain uses TRBV30 and TRBJ2-1; 7 nucleotides match TRBD1. The CDR3 consists of 11 residues. Germline CDR1 GTSNPN, CDR2 SVGIG (reference sequence). Unmatched junction bases numbered 2, after V lost 8 bases and J lost 4 bases. The full variable domain, in which reference TRBV30 and TRBJ2-1 provide the parts outside the CDR3, is SQTIHQWPATLVQPVGSPLSLECTVEGTSNPNLYWYRQAAGRGLQLLFYSVGIGQISSEVPQNLSASRPQDRQFILSSKKLLLSDSGFYLCAADRYNEQFFGPGTRLTVL.

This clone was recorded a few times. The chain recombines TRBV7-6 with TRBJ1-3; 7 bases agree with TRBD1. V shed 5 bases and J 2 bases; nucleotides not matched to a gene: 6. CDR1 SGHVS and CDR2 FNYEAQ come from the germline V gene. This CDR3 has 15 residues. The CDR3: CASSPDRAAGNTIYF. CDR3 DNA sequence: TGTGCCAGCAGCCCAGACAGGGCGGCTGGAAACACCATATATTTT.